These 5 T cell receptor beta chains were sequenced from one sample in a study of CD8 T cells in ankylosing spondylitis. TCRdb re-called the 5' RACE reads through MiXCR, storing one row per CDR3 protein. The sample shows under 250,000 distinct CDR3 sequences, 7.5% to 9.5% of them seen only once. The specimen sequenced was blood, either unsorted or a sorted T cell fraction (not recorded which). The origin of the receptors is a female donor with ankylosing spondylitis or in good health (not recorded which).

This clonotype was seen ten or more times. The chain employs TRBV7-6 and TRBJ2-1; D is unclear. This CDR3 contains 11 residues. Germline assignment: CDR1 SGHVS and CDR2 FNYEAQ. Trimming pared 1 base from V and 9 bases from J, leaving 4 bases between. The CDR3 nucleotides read TGTGCCAGCAGCTTAGAGGGTGAGCAGTTCTTC. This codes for CASSLEGEQFF.

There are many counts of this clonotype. CDR3 residues: CASSSPGRRDQETQYF. The DNA for the CDR3 is TGTGCCAGCAGTTCTCCGGGGAGGCGCGACCAAGAGACCCAGTACTTC. The chain is built from TRBV6-5 and TRBJ2-5; D may be TRBD2 (6 bases). This CDR3 spans 16 amino acids. V was trimmed by 4 bases and J by 0 bases, leaving 15 bases between them. Germline V gene lookup returns CDR1 MNHEY and CDR2 SVGAGI.

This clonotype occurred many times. The CDR3 is CASSEGQDYGYTF. Written as DNA, the CDR3 is TGCGCCAGCAGTGAGGGGCAAGACTATGGCTACACCTTC. The chain has TRBV10-2 and TRBJ1-2; D is unresolved. In germline, CDR1 is WSHSY, CDR2 SAAADI. Trimming left V 2 bases short and J 3 bases short, with 7 bases between. The CDR3 spans 13 residues.

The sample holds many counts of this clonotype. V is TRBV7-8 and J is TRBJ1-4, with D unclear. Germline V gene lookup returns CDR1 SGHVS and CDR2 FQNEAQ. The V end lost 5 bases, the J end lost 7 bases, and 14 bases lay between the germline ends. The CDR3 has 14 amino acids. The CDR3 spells CASSLSLPAEKLFF. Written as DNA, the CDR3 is TGTGCCAGCAGCCTATCCCTTCCCGCTGAAAAACTGTTTTTT.

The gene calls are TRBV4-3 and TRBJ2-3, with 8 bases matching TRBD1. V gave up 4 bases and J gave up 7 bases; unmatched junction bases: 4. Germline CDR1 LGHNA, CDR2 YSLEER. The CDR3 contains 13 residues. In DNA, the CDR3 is TGCGCCAGCAGCCCCACAGGGGGGAATACGCAGTATTTT. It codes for CASSPTGGNTQYF.